A selection of T cell receptor beta chains follows, all from one sample in a study of blood T cell repertoires in COVID-19. Sequencing was performed with immunoSEQ multiplex PCR; in TCRdb, only in-frame clones are kept and a portion is missing. Of 200,000 to 250,000 clones listed, roughly 89% are singletons. Sequenced sample: peripheral blood. The receptors stem from a man in his sixties who had recovered from COVID-19. The CDR3 runs from the conserved cysteine through the conserved F or W. Each record gives: clone size, D gene, J gene, V gene, CDR3 DNA, CDR3 protein. The D gene is left open where the match is weak. Some rows have no size entry. The others give once, few or many, or a class for an expanded clone.

abundance: -; d_gene: -; j_gene: TRBJ2-1; v_gene: TRBV4-1; CDR3nt: TGCGCCAGCAGCCTCATCCTAAGCTCCTACAATGAGCAGTTCTTC; CDR3aa: CASSLILSSYNEQFF
abundance: -; d_gene: TRBD2; j_gene: TRBJ2-3; v_gene: TRBV5-1; CDR3nt: TGCGCCAGCAGCCCTTATTTCTCGGGACTAGCGGGGTCAAGCACAGATACGCAGTATTTT; CDR3aa: CASSPYFSGLAGSSTDTQYF
abundance: -; d_gene: -; j_gene: TRBJ2-3; v_gene: TRBV20-1; CDR3nt: TGCAGTGCTAGACGGGATACGCAGTATTTT; CDR3aa: CSARRDTQYF
abundance: -; d_gene: -; j_gene: TRBJ1-1; v_gene: TRBV6-5; CDR3nt: TGTGCCAGCAGTTACTCCGAGAGCACTGAAGCTTTCTTT; CDR3aa: CASSYSESTEAFF
abundance: -; d_gene: -; j_gene: TRBJ1-1; v_gene: TRBV18; CDR3nt: TGTGCCAGCTCACCACAGCTGACGGGTTCGGGCACTGAAGCTTTCTTT; CDR3aa: CASSPQLTGSGTEAFF
abundance: -; d_gene: TRBD1; j_gene: TRBJ1-1; v_gene: TRBV5-1; CDR3nt: TGCGCCAGCAGCCCGCACGAACAGGGGGGCACTGAAGCTTTCTTT; CDR3aa: CASSPHEQGGTEAFF
abundance: -; d_gene: -; j_gene: TRBJ2-2; v_gene: TRBV5-1; CDR3nt: TGCGCCAGCAGCTTCCCGGGTCTCGGGGAGCTGTTTTTT; CDR3aa: CASSFPGLGELFF
abundance: -; d_gene: TRBD1; j_gene: TRBJ2-1; v_gene: TRBV7-3; CDR3nt: TGTGCCAGCAGCTTAATGGGACAGGGTAATAATGAGCAGTTCTTC; CDR3aa: CASSLMGQGNNEQFF
abundance: -; d_gene: -; j_gene: TRBJ2-3; v_gene: TRBV29-1; CDR3nt: TGCAGCGCCGCTACGCGGACAGATACGCAGTATTTT; CDR3aa: CSAATRTDTQYF
abundance: once; d_gene: TRBD2; j_gene: TRBJ2-5; v_gene: TRBV5-1; CDR3nt: TGCGCCAGCAGCTTAGCGGGAGGGTACGAGACCCAGTACTTC; CDR3aa: CASSLAGGYETQYF
abundance: -; d_gene: -; j_gene: TRBJ1-2; v_gene: TRBV3-1/TRBV3-2; CDR3nt: TGTGCCAGCAGCCAAGTGAGGACTGCATATGGCTACACCTTC; CDR3aa: CASSQVRTAYGYTF
abundance: -; d_gene: TRBD1; j_gene: TRBJ2-7; v_gene: TRBV6-5; CDR3nt: TGTGCGGGACAGGGGATCTCCTACGAGCAGTACTTC; CDR3aa: CAGQGISYEQYF
abundance: -; d_gene: -; j_gene: TRBJ2-5; v_gene: TRBV18; CDR3nt: TGTGCCAGCTCACCAGTGGTGGCTCCCCAGGAGACCCAGTACTTC; CDR3aa: CASSPVVAPQETQYF
abundance: -; d_gene: -; j_gene: TRBJ1-3; v_gene: TRBV25-1; CDR3nt: TGTGCCAGCAGTGAATATAAGGGGGGAAACACCATATATTTT; CDR3aa: CASSEYKGGNTIYF
abundance: -; d_gene: TRBD2; j_gene: TRBJ2-7; v_gene: TRBV7-3; CDR3nt: TGTGCCAGCAGCTTAGAGGCTAGCGGAAACTACGAGCAGTACTTC; CDR3aa: CASSLEASGNYEQYF
abundance: -; d_gene: TRBD1; j_gene: TRBJ2-2; v_gene: TRBV28; CDR3nt: TGTGCCAGCACCTCATATCAGGGGGACAGAGGGGAGCTGTTTTTT; CDR3aa: CASTSYQGDRGELFF
abundance: -; d_gene: TRBD1; j_gene: TRBJ1-1; v_gene: TRBV7-3; CDR3nt: TGTGCCAGCAGCGGGGACAGGGACACTGAAGCTTTCTTT; CDR3aa: CASSGDRDTEAFF
abundance: once; d_gene: -; j_gene: TRBJ2-1; v_gene: TRBV6-2/TRBV6-3; CDR3nt: TGTGCCAGCAGTTACCCTTGGACAGAGGGCTCTGGGAATGAGCAGTTCTTC; CDR3aa: CASSYPWTEGSGNEQFF
abundance: -; d_gene: TRBD1; j_gene: TRBJ1-6; v_gene: TRBV6-2/TRBV6-3; CDR3nt: TGTGCCAGCAGCCACCCGGACAGGGGTGCCTATAATTCACCCCTCCACTTT; CDR3aa: CASSHPDRGAYNSPLHF
abundance: -; d_gene: TRBD2; j_gene: TRBJ2-7; v_gene: TRBV5-1; CDR3nt: TGCGCCAGCAGCCAGACTAGCGGGGGACCTCAGGAGCAGTACTTC; CDR3aa: CASSQTSGGPQEQYF
abundance: -; d_gene: -; j_gene: TRBJ2-5; v_gene: TRBV7-3; CDR3nt: TGTGCCAGGGGTAATGAGGACAGTAAAGAGACCCAGTACTTC; CDR3aa: CARGNEDSKETQYF
abundance: -; d_gene: TRBD2; j_gene: TRBJ2-1; v_gene: TRBV2; CDR3nt: TGTGCCAGCAAACGGAATAGCGGGGGTCTGGGCGATGAGCAGTTCTTC; CDR3aa: CASKRNSGGLGDEQFF
abundance: -; d_gene: -; j_gene: TRBJ1-2; v_gene: TRBV27; CDR3nt: TGTGCCAGCAGTTTATTACAGGGACGTGGCTACACCTTC; CDR3aa: CASSLLQGRGYTF
abundance: -; d_gene: -; j_gene: TRBJ2-2; v_gene: TRBV7-3; CDR3nt: TGTGCCAGCAGCCCCTGGGGGGTCACCGGGGAGCTGTTTTTT; CDR3aa: CASSPWGVTGELFF
abundance: -; d_gene: -; j_gene: TRBJ2-5; v_gene: TRBV24-1; CDR3nt: TGTGCCACCAGTGGGGACTTGGGGCAAGAGACCCAGTACTTC; CDR3aa: CATSGDLGQETQYF
abundance: -; d_gene: -; j_gene: TRBJ1-4; v_gene: TRBV19; CDR3nt: TGTGCCAGTACCTCGGGGGGTAGTATTGAAAAACTGTTTTTT; CDR3aa: CASTSGGSIEKLFF
abundance: -; d_gene: TRBD2; j_gene: TRBJ2-1; v_gene: TRBV3-1/TRBV3-2; CDR3nt: TGTGCCAGCAGCCAAGCGGGGCGGCTTAGCGGGGGGGCCGGTGAGCAGTTCTTC; CDR3aa: CASSQAGRLSGGAGEQFF